The next 22 T cell receptor beta chains were all read from a single sample in a study of blood T cell repertoires in COVID-19. Libraries were prepared by immunoSEQ multiplex PCR; TCRdb keeps only in-frame clonotypes and omits some of them. Found here are 300,000 to 400,000 clones, roughly 86% of them singletons; the top ten hold around 10%. Input material: peripheral blood. These receptors were taken from a man aged 25-45 years with COVID-19, enrolled during active disease.

This chain joins TRBV6-6 and TRBJ2-5; a weak D match, TRBD1 (5 bases). Germline CDR1 reads MNHNY; CDR2 reads SVGAGI (reference sequence). The V end was cut by 8 bases, the J end by 5 bases, with 12 bases between. The CDR3 has 12 residues. The CDR3 nucleotides read TGTGCCAGCGGGGCCCCCAGTGAGACCCAGTACTTC. It specifies CASGAPSETQYF.

The chain is built from TRBV6-6 and TRBJ2-3, with D unclear. CDR1 is MNHNY and CDR2 is SVGAGI in the germline V gene (reference sequence). V was cut by 5 bases and J by 6 bases, with 9 bases left in between. The CDR3 runs to 12 residues. CDR3 residues: CASSPTADTQYF. The CDR3 bases are TGTGCCAGCAGTCCTACTGCGGATACGCAGTATTTT.

This clone occurred once. V gene TRBV30 combines with J gene TRBJ2-2, with D possibly TRBD1 on 5 matching bases. The germline V gene has CDR1 GTSNPN and CDR2 SVGIG (reference sequence). V was trimmed by 0 bases and J by 3 bases, leaving 11 bases between them. The CDR3 has 15 residues. CDR3 residues: CAWSVDQGYTGELFF. CDR3 in DNA: TGTGCCTGGAGTGTAGATCAGGGCTACACCGGGGAGCTGTTTTTT.

The CDR3 DNA is TGTGCCAGCAGTTTACTGGGACAGGGGGCTCAGGGCTACACCTTC. Translated: CASSLLGQGAQGYTF. This sequence joins TRBV27 and TRBJ1-2; 12 bases match TRBD1. J was trimmed by 8 bases and V by 2 bases; bases with no gene match: 6. In germline, CDR1 is MNHEY, CDR2 SMNVEV (reference sequence). The CDR3 extends over 15 amino acids.

This chain's CDR3 is CASTPYEQYF. As DNA, the CDR3 is TGTGCCAGCACCCCTTACGAGCAGTACTTC. The chain is built from TRBV2 and TRBJ2-7; D call uncertain. Deletions cut 7 bases from V and 4 bases from J, with 5 bases between. Germline V gene sequence: CDR1 SNHLY, CDR2 FYNNEI. The CDR3 is made up of 10 amino acids.

The chain carries TRBV11-2 and TRBJ2-1; 9 bases match TRBD1. The CDR3 contains 18 residues. The germline V gene has CDR1 SGHAT and CDR2 FQNNGV. The junction had 9 bases not matched to a gene; V was cut back by 1 base and J by 2 bases. As DNA, the CDR3 is TGTGCCAGCAGCTTAGTTGGTTCGACAGGGGGAACCTACAATGAGCAGTTCTTC. Translating gives CASSLVGSTGGTYNEQFF.

Only one count was recorded for this clone. The chain is built from TRBV6-5 and TRBJ1-1, with TRBD1 as a possible D gene (6 bases). Germline V lookup: CDR1 MNHEY, CDR2 SVGAGI. There are 13 residues in the CDR3. V lost 8 bases and J lost 0, with 10 bases in between. CDR3 nucleotide sequence: TGTGCCAGCGGGGGGGCAATGAACACTGAAGCTTTCTTT. It translates to CASGGAMNTEAFF.

This chain links TRBV5-1 with TRBJ1-1, with 9 bases identical to TRBD1. The CDR3 extends over 14 amino acids. CDR1 is SGHRS, CDR2 YFSETQ, per germline. Trimming at V came to 4 bases and at J to 1 base, leaving 2 bases not matched to a gene. The CDR3 bases are TGCGCCAGCAGCGGACAGGGGTCGAACACTGAAGCTTTCTTT. Encoded protein: CASSGQGSNTEAFF.

This sequence joins TRBV7-9 and TRBJ2-7; a weak D match, TRBD2 (5 bases). The V and J ends lost 5 bases and 0 bases respectively, with 23 bases between them. CDR3 size: 18 residues. CDR1 is SEHNR and CDR2 is FQNEAQ in the germline V gene (reference sequence). The CDR3 loop reads CASSAPTISVSRSYEQYF. CDR3 coding DNA: TGTGCCAGCAGCGCCCCGACTATCTCTGTAAGTCGCTCCTACGAGCAGTACTTC.

The CDR3 DNA sequence: TGTGCCAGCAGCTCAACCGGGACAGGGGCGAATGAGCAGTTCTTC. Translating it yields CASSSTGTGANEQFF. The rearrangement uses TRBV6-5 and TRBJ2-1; 10 bases are a match to TRBD1. In germline, CDR1 is MNHEY, CDR2 SVGAGI. The CDR3 contains 15 residues. The V and J ends lost 6 bases and 7 bases, in that order; junction bases with no gene match: 9.

The sample holds a few counts of this clone. The CDR3 region is CASSLAPPMRGGRDIQYF. The CDR3 DNA reads as TGTGCCAGCAGCTTAGCGCCACCTATGCGGGGAGGCCGCGACATTCAGTACTTC. The chain joins TRBV7-2 to TRBJ2-4; TRBD2 might be the D (6 bases). The V end lost 0 bases, the J end lost 8 bases, and 23 bases lay between the germline ends. The CDR3 is 18 amino acids. Germline CDR1 and CDR2: SGHTA and FQGNSA.

This chain uses TRBV2 with TRBJ2-3; a weak D match, TRBD2 (5 bases). The V gene's germline CDR1 is SNHLY and CDR2 FYNNEI. The ends were cut back, 7 bases at V and 0 bases at J, with 23 bases in the middle. The CDR3 runs to 18 residues. In DNA form, the CDR3 reads TGTGCCAGCACCCTCCTTAGGGAAGGGAGATCTAGCACAGATACGCAGTATTTT. This translates into CASTLLREGRSSTDTQYF.

The V gene is TRBV5-4, the J gene TRBJ2-3; the match to TRBD2 covers 15 bases. Germline V gene sequence: CDR1 SGHNT, CDR2 YYREEE (reference sequence). The V gene end was trimmed by 0 bases and the J gene end by 5 bases; junction bases not matched to a gene: 4. The CDR3 is 17 residues long. CDR3 amino acids: CASSLDGLAGGIDTQYF. The CDR3 DNA follows: TGTGCCAGCAGCTTGGACGGACTAGCGGGAGGGATAGATACGCAGTATTTT.

This rearrangement joins TRBV7-2 to TRBJ2-3; D is undetermined. CDR1 SGHTA and CDR2 FQGNSA come from the germline V gene. Trimming took off 4 bases at V and 0 bases at J, with 11 bases between the two ends. The CDR3 is 15 amino acids. The CDR3 coding sequence is TGTGCCAGCAGCTCCCACTACGGAAGCACAGATACGCAGTATTTT. It translates to CASSSHYGSTDTQYF.

A note on this clone: In the same sample, other DNA sequences code for this CDR3. The chain links TRBV5-1 to TRBJ2-1; 7 bases align to TRBD2. The trim removed 1 base at V and 0 bases at J, leaving 4 bases unmatched. This CDR3 has 16 amino acids. CDR1 is SGHRS, CDR2 YFSETQ, per germline. The CDR3 here is CASSLSGGSSYNEQFF. CDR3 nucleotide sequence: TGCGCCAGCAGCTTGTCGGGCGGGAGCTCCTACAATGAGCAGTTCTTC.

V is TRBV25-1 and J is TRBJ2-3; 8 nucleotides line up with TRBD2. Trimming removed 11 bases from V and 2 bases from J; junction bases left unmatched: 3. CDR1 and CDR2 (germline): MGHDK, SYGVNS. This CDR3 has 12 residues. This chain's CDR3 is CASGGVTDTQYF. The CDR3 DNA follows: TGTGCCTCCGGGGGGGTCACAGATACGCAGTATTTT.

The chain recombines TRBV7-7 with TRBJ2-2; 10 bases are a match to TRBD1. The CDR3 spans 16 residues. Trimming took 3 bases from V and 5 from J; bases not matched to a gene: 6. The germline gives CDR1 SSHAT, CDR2 FNYEAQ (reference sequence). The CDR3 is CASSLNLDRGTGELFF. The CDR3 nucleotides are TGTGCCAGCAGCTTGAACCTGGACAGGGGGACCGGGGAGCTGTTTTTT. The full variable domain, completed using reference TRBV7-7 and TRBJ2-2, is GAGVSQSPRYKVTKRGQDVTLRCDPISSHATLYWYQQALGQGPEFLTYFNYEAQPDKSGLPSDRFSAERPEGSISTLTIQRTEQRDSAMYRCASSLNLDRGTGELFFGEGSRLTVL.

The chain employs TRBV28 and TRBJ2-7; TRBD1 matches 10 bases. The CDR3 spans 17 residues. With V trimmed by 2 bases and J by 5 bases, 12 bases remained unmatched. The V gene's germline CDR1 is MDHEN and CDR2 SYDVKM. The CDR3 DNA reads as TGTGCCAGCAGTTTAGGGGGGAGGGACAGGGGTAGGCACGAGCAGTACTTC. It encodes CASSLGGRDRGRHEQYF.

The chain is built from TRBV24-1 and TRBJ1-2; D call uncertain. With 4 bases removed from V and 4 bases from J, the gap between germline ends came to 12 bases. The CDR3 is 14 residues long. Germline CDR1 KGHDR, CDR2 SFDVKD. The CDR3 DNA sequence: TGTGCCACCAGTGAACCTGACACCTCCTATGGCTACACCTTC. Amino acids: CATSEPDTSYGYTF.

The chain links TRBV2 to TRBJ1-5; 10 positions agree with TRBD1. The V gene end was trimmed by 6 bases and the J gene end by 11 bases; junction bases not matched to a gene: 7. CDR1 is SNHLY and CDR2 is FYNNEI in the germline V gene. The CDR3 contains 13 residues. CDR3 in amino acids: CASRGQGLEAQHF. CDR3 bases: TGTGCCAGCAGGGGACAGGGGTTGGAAGCCCAGCATTTT.

This sequence joins TRBV18 and TRBJ2-7, with a possible D match to TRBD2 (6 bases). Per the germline V gene, CDR1 is KGHSH and CDR2 is LQKENI. V lost 6 bases, J lost 3 bases, and 15 bases lay in between. The CDR3 covers 14 residues. Written as DNA, the CDR3 is TGTGCCAGCTCCCTTGTAATGGAGGGCTACGAGCAGTACTTC. It codes for CASSLVMEGYEQYF.

The rearrangement links TRBV4-1 to TRBJ2-5; the D is unclear. CDR3 size: 16 residues. The ends were cut back, 0 bases at V and 0 bases at J, with 11 bases in the middle. CDR1 MGHRA and CDR2 YSYEKL come from the germline V gene. CDR3 coding DNA: TGCGCCAGCAGCCAAGAGCCCCAGCAGGACCAAGAGACCCAGTACTTC. Translated, it gives CASSQEPQQDQETQYF.